The rows below give T cell receptor beta chains drawn from one sample of a study of T cell changes during pregnancy in multiple sclerosis. Assay: immunoSEQ multiplex PCR; the TCRdb copy retains only in-frame clones and omits some. The sample has about 69,000 clones, about nine tenths seen once; the top ten hold approximately 3.4%. Sequences were derived from peripheral blood, sampled before pregnancy. The receptors derive from a female donor with multiple sclerosis, enrolled in a pregnancy study. CDR3s include the opening cysteine and the closing phenylalanine or tryptophan.

J gene: TRBJ2-7; V gene: TRBV5-1; CDR3 protein: CASRDRDYEQYF
J gene: TRBJ2-7; V gene: TRBV30; CDR3 protein: CAWSAETNYEQYF
J gene: TRBJ2-5; V gene: TRBV19; CDR3 protein: CASRGLAVAGETQYF
J gene: TRBJ1-4; V gene: TRBV14; CDR3 protein: CASSQDIWGLGEKLFF
J gene: TRBJ2-1; V gene: TRBV28; CDR3 protein: CATTSGARYNEQFF
J gene: TRBJ2-2; V gene: TRBV7-9; CDR3 protein: CASSTPVRGRLGELFF
J gene: TRBJ1-5; V gene: TRBV6-1; CDR3 protein: CASSEAGASPQHF
J gene: TRBJ2-3; V gene: TRBV5-1; CDR3 protein: CASSLVSGITDTQYF
J gene: TRBJ1-2; V gene: TRBV29-1; CDR3 protein: CSVEPGFGHKEYGYTF
J gene: TRBJ1-5; V gene: TRBV30; CDR3 protein: CAWSGQGNQPQHF
J gene: TRBJ1-3; V gene: TRBV10-3; CDR3 protein: CAIRRITGAGNTIYF
J gene: TRBJ2-5; V gene: TRBV4-1; CDR3 protein: CASSQDPAEAGVGETQYF
J gene: TRBJ2-3; V gene: TRBV7-9; CDR3 protein: CASGGRNTDTQYF
J gene: TRBJ1-1; V gene: TRBV6-1; CDR3 protein: CASTQGVVSASEAFF
J gene: TRBJ1-6; V gene: TRBV7-8; CDR3 protein: CASSVQGFPYNSPLHF
J gene: TRBJ1-2; V gene: TRBV2; CDR3 protein: CASSGGVLYGYTF
J gene: TRBJ1-5; V gene: TRBV12-5; CDR3 protein: CASGLGGGGNQPQHF
J gene: TRBJ2-5; V gene: TRBV14; CDR3 protein: CASSQDWQTQYF
J gene: TRBJ1-1; V gene: TRBV6-5; CDR3 protein: CASSRTRNTEAFF